This T cell receptor beta chain derives from a study of blood T cell repertoires in COVID-19. Produced via immunoSEQ multiplex PCR; TCRdb's table is partial and in-frame only. The profile shows 220,000 or so clones, 86% of them singletons. V lost 5 bases and J 7 bases, leaving 12 bases between the germline ends. The germline gives CDR1 SGHNT, CDR2 YENEEA. The CDR3 length is 13 residues. This clone was recorded only once. The TCR sequence derives from a woman aged 45 to 65 with COVID-19, enrolled during active disease. This sequence joins TRBV11-3 and TRBJ1-5; possibly TRBD1 for D (6 bases). The material sequenced was peripheral blood. This CDR3 reads CASSPGTSQPQHF. CDR3 sequence (DNA): TGTGCCAGCAGCCCTGGGACAAGCCAGCCCCAGCATTTT. The variable domain in full, completed from reference TRBV11-3 and TRBJ1-5, reads EAGVVQSPRYKIIEKKQPVAFWCNPISGHNTLYWYLQNLGQGPELLIRYENEEAVDDSQLPKDRFSAERLKGVDSTLKIQPAELGDSAVYLCASSPGTSQPQHFGDGTRLSIL.